The present T cell receptor beta chain was sequenced within a study of blood T cell repertoires in COVID-19. Study-level background: The United States, Italy and Spain provided the acute and convalescent COVID-19 samples. The analysed material was cDNA or gDNA that came from T cells, B-cell-depleted T cells, or PBMCs.

In the original analysis: Reference gene primer amplification in the assay estimated nucleated cell counts. Sequenced by immunoSEQ multiplex PCR; TCRdb stores in-frame clones only, minus some. D and trimming were read from the DNA, whereas the V and J calls and clone size are those reported in that table. Here the sample spans under 85,000 clones, over 75% being singletons. The CDR3 is 14 amino acids. Unmatched junction bases numbered 2, after V lost 3 bases and J lost 4 bases. Germline CDR1 and CDR2: KGHSH and LQKENI. This clone was seen more than once but under ten times. Within the sample, other DNA sequences also encode this same CDR3.

Sequencing was performed on peripheral blood. The chain carries TRBV18 and TRBJ1-5; the match to TRBD1 covers 8 bases. The sequence came from a man aged 50-59 years with acute or convalescent COVID-19. This CDR3 reads CASSPRQGNQPQHF. The CDR3, as DNA: TGTGCCAGCTCACCGAGACAGGGGAATCAGCCCCAGCATTTT.